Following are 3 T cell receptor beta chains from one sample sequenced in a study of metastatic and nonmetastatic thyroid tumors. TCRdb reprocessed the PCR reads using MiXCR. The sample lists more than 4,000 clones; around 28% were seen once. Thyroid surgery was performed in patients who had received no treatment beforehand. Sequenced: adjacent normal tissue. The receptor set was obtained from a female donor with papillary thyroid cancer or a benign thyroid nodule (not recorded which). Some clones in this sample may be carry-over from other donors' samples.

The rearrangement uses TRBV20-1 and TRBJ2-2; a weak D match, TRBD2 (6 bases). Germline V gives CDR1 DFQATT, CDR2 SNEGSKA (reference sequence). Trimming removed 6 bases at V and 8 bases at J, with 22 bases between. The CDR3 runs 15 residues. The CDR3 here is CSATRLTGEVGELFF. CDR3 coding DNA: TGCAGTGCAACCCGGTTAACGGGGGAGGTGGGGGAGCTGTTTTTT.

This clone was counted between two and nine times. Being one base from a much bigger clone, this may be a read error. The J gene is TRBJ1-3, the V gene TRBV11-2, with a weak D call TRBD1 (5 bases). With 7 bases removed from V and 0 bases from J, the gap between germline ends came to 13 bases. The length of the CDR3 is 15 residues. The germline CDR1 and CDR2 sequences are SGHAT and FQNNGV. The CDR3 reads CASIQDGGSGNTIYF. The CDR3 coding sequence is TGTGCCAGCATCCAGGACGGGGGCTCTGGAAACACCATATATTTT.

The CDR3 loop reads CASRRSGTGSNEQYF. CDR3 DNA: TGCGCCAGCAGACGATCCGGGACAGGGTCCAACGAGCAGTACTTC. This chain connects TRBV5-1 to TRBJ2-7, with 9 positions matching TRBD1. Looked up from germline, CDR1 is SGHRS and CDR2 is YFSETQ. The J segment lost 5 bases and the V segment lost 5 bases, leaving 11 bases of the junction unmatched. The CDR3 loop spans 15 amino acids. The variable domain in full, with the rest retrieved from reference TRBV5-1 and TRBJ2-7, is KAGVTQTPRYLIKTRGQQVTLSCSPISGHRSVSWYQQTPGQGLQFLFEYFSETQRNKGNFPGRFSGRQFSNSRSEMNVSTLELGDSALYLCASRRSGTGSNEQYFGPGTRLTVT.